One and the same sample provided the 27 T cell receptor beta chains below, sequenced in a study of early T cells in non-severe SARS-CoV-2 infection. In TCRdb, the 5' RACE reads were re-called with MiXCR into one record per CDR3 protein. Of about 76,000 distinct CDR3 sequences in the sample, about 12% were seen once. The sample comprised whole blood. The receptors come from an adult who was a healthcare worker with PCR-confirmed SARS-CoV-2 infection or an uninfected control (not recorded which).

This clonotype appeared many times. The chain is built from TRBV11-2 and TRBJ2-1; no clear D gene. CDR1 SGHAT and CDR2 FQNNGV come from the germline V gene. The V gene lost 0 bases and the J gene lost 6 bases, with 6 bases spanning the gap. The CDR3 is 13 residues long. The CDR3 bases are TGTGCCAGCAGCTTAGACACCGCCAATGAGCAGTTCTTC. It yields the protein CASSLDTANEQFF. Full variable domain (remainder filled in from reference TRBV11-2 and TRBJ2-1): EAGVAQSPRYKIIEKRQSVAFWCNPISGHATLYWYQQILGQGPKLLIQFQNNGVVDDSQLPKDRFSAERLKGVDSTLKIQPAKLEDSAVYLCASSLDTANEQFFGPGTRLTVL.

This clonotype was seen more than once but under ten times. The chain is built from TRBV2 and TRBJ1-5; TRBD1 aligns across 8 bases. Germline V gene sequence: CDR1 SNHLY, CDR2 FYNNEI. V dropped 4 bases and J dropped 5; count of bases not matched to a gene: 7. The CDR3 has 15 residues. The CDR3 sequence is CASSGGTGPDQPQHF. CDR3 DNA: TGTGCCAGCAGTGGAGGGACAGGCCCTGATCAGCCCCAGCATTTT.

The CDR3 loop reads CASSLRFAGPGNTIYF. CDR3 DNA: TGTGCCAGCAGCTTAAGGTTTGCGGGACCTGGAAACACCATATATTTT. This chain links TRBV11-2 with TRBJ1-3, with D maybe TRBD1 (5 bases). This CDR3 has 16 amino acids. Trimming took 2 bases from V and 2 from J, leaving 13 bases between them. The germline gives CDR1 SGHAT, CDR2 FQNNGV.

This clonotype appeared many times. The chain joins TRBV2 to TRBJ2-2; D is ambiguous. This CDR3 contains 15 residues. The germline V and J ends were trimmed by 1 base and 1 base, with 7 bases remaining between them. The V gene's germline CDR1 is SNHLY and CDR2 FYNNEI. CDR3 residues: CASSEEHVNTGELFF. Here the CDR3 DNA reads TGTGCCAGCAGTGAAGAACACGTGAACACCGGGGAGCTGTTTTTT.

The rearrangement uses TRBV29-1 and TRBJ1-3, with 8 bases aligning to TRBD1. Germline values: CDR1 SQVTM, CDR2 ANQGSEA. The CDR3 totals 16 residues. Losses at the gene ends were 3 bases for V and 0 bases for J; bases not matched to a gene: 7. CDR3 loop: CSVEEGQASSGNTIYF. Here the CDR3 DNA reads TGCAGCGTTGAGGAGGGACAGGCTAGCTCTGGAAACACCATATATTTT.

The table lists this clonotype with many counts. CDR3 region: CSARPPSTTNEKLFF. CDR3 sequence (DNA): TGCAGTGCTAGACCACCAAGTACAACTAATGAAAAACTGTTTTTT. The chain recombines TRBV20-1 with TRBJ1-4; D gene ambiguous. The V end was cut by 2 bases, the J end by 0 bases, with 10 bases between. The CDR3 totals 15 residues. The V gene's germline CDR1 is DFQATT and CDR2 SNEGSKA (reference sequence).

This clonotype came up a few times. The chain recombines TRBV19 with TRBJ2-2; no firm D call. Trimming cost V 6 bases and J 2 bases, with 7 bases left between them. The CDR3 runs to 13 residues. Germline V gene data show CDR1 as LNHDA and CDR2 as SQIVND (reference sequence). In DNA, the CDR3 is TGTGCCAGTAGCGGCACTAACACCGGGGAGCTGTTTTTT. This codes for CASSGTNTGELFF.

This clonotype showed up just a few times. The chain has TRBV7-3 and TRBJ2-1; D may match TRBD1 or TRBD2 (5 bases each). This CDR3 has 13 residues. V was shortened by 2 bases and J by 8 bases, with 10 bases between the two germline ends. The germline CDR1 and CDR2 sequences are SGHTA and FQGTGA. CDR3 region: CASSLGGADEQFF. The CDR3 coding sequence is TGTGCCAGCAGCTTAGGGGGAGCGGATGAGCAGTTCTTC.

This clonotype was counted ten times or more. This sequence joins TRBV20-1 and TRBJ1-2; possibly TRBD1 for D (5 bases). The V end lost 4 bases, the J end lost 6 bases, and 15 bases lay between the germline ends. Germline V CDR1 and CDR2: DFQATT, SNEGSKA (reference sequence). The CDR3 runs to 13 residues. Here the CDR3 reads CSAKSRGFNGYTF. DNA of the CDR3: TGCAGTGCTAAGTCACGGGGGTTTAATGGCTACACCTTC.

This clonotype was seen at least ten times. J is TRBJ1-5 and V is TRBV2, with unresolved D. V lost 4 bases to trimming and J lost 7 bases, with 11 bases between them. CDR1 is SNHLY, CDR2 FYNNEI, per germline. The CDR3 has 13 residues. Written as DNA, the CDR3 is TGTGCCAGCAGTGTCGAGCGCAGACAGCCCCAGCATTTT. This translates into CASSVERRQPQHF. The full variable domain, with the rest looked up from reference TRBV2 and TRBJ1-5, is EPEVTQTPSHQVTQMGQEVILRCVPISNHLYFYWYRQILGQKVEFLVSFYNNEISEKSEIFDDQFSVERPDGSNFTLKIRSTKLEDSAMYFCASSVERRQPQHFGDGTRLSIL.

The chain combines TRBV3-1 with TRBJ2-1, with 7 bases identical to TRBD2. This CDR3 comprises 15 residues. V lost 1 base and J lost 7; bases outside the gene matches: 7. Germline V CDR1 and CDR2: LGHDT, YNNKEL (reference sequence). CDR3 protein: CASSQVQRDKNEQFF. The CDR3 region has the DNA TGTGCCAGCAGCCAAGTCCAGCGGGATAAAAATGAGCAGTTCTTC.

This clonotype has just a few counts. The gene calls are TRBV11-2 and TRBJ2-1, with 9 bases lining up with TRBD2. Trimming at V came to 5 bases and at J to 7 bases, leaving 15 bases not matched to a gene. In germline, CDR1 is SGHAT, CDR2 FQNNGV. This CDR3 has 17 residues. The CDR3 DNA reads TGTGCCAGCAGCGCTCAACGTGGGGCGGGAGGGCAAAATGAGCAGTTCTTC. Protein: CASSAQRGAGGQNEQFF. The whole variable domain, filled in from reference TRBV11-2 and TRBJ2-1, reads EAGVAQSPRYKIIEKRQSVAFWCNPISGHATLYWYQQILGQGPKLLIQFQNNGVVDDSQLPKDRFSAERLKGVDSTLKIQPAKLEDSAVYLCASSAQRGAGGQNEQFFGPGTRLTVL.

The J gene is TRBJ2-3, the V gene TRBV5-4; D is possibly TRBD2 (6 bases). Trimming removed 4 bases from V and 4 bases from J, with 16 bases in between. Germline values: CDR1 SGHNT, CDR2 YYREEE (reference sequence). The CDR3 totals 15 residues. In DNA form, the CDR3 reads TGTGCCAGCAGCCCAGCCGGGAGTGTTTCAGATACGCAGTATTTT. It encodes CASSPAGSVSDTQYF.

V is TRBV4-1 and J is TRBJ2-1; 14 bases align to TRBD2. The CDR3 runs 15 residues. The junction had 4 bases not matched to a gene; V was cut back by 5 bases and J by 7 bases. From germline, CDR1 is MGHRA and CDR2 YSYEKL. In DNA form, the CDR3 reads TGCGCCAGCAGCTCTCGACTAGCGGGAGGGAATGAGCAGTTCTTC. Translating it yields CASSSRLAGGNEQFF.

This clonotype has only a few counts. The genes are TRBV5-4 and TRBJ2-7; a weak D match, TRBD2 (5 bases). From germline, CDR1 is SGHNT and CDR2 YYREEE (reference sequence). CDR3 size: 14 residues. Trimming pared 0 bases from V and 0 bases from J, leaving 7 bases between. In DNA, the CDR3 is TGTGCCAGCAGCTTGGCCACTAGCTCCTACGAGCAGTACTTC. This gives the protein CASSLATSSYEQYF. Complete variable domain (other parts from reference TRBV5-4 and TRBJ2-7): ETGVTQSPTHLIKTRGQQVTLRCSSQSGHNTVSWYQQALGQGPQFIFQYYREEENGRGNFPPRFSGLQFPNYSSELNVNALELDDSALYLCASSLATSSYEQYFGPGTRLTVT.

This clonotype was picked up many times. The CDR3 DNA is TGTGCCAGCAGCCAAACGGGAAGGGGCACAGATACGCAGTATTTT. This sequence encodes CASSQTGRGTDTQYF. This sequence joins TRBV3-1 and TRBJ2-3, with D perhaps TRBD2 (5 bases). The CDR3 is 15 residues long. Germline loops: CDR1 LGHDT, CDR2 YNNKEL (reference sequence). V was pared by 2 bases and J by 1 base, with 10 bases between.

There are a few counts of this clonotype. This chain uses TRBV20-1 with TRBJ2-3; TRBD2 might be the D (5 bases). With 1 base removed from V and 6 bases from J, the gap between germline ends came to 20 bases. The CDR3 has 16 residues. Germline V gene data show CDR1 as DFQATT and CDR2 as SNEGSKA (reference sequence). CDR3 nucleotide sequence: TGCAGTGCTAGAGGTGGGGTAGCGCCCCCGGTTGATACGCAGTATTTT. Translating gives CSARGGVAPPVDTQYF.

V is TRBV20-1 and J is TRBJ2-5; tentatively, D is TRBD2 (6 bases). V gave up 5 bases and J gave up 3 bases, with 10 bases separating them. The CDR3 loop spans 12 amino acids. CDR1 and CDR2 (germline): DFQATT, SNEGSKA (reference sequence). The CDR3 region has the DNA TGCAGTGCTGTTCCGGGAGAAGAGACCCAGTACTTC. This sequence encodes CSAVPGEETQYF.

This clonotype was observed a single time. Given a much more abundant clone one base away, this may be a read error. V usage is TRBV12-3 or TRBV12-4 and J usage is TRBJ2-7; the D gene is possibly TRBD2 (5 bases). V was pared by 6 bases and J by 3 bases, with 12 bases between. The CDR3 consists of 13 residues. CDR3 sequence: CASSGLGNYEQYF. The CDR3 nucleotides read TGTGCCAGCAGCGGACTCGGGAACTACGAGCAGTACTTC.

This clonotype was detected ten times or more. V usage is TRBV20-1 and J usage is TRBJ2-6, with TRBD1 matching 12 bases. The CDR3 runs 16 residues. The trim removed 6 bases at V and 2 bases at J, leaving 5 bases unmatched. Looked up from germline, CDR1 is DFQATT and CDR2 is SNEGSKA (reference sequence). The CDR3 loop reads CSALWDRGPGANVLTF. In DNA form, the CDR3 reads TGCAGTGCGCTCTGGGACAGGGGGCCTGGGGCCAACGTCCTGACTTTC.

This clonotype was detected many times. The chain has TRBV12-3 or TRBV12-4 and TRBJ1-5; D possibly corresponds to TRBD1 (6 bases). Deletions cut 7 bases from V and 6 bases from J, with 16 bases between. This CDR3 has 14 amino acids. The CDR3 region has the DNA TGTGCCAGCACAAGAGGGGGAATGGGTCAGCCCCAGCATTTT. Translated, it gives CASTRGGMGQPQHF.

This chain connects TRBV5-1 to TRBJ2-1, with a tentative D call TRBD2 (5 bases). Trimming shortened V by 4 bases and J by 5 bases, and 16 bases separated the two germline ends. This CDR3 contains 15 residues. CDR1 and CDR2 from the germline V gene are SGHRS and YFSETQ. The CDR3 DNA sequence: TGCGCCAGCAGCCTCAAGGACTCCCTCCACAATGAGCAGTTCTTC. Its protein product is CASSLKDSLHNEQFF.

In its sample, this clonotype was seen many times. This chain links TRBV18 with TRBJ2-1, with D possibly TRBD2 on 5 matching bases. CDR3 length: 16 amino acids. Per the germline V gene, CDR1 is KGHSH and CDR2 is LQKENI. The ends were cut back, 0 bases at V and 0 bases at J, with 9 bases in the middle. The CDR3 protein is CASSPPGRVSYNEQFF. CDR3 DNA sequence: TGTGCCAGCTCACCACCAGGGAGAGTCTCCTACAATGAGCAGTTCTTC.

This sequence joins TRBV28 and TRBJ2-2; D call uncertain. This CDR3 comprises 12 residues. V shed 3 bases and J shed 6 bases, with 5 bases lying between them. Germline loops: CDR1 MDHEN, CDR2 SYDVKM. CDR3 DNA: TGTGCCAGCAGTTTTCCCTCCGGGGAGCTGTTTTTT. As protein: CASSFPSGELFF.

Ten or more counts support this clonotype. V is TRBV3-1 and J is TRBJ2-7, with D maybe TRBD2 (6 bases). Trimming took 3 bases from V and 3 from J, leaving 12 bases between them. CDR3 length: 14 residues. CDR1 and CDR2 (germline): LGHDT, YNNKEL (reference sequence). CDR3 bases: TGTGCCAGCAGCCACCCCGGGAGTTACTACGAGCAGTACTTC. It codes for CASSHPGSYYEQYF.

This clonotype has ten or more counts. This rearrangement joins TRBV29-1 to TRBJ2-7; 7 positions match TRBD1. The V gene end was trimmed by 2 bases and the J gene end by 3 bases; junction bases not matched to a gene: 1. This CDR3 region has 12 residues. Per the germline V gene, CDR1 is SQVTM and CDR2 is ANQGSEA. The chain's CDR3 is CSVESGGYEQYF. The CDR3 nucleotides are TGCAGCGTTGAATCAGGGGGCTACGAGCAGTACTTC.

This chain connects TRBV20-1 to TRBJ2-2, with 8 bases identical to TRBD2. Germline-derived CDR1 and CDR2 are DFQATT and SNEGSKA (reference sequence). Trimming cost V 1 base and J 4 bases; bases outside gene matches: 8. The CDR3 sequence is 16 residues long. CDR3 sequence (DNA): TGCAGTGCTAGAGTCGGACTAGCCGGGGGCACCGGGGAGCTGTTTTTT. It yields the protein CSARVGLAGGTGELFF.